These 2 T cell receptor beta chains share one sample of origin, sequenced in a study of shared clonotypes between healthy human individuals. Sequencing was performed with immunoSEQ multiplex PCR; in TCRdb, only in-frame clones are kept and a portion is missing. The data contain 850,000 to 1,200,000 clones, about 76% of them seen just once; the ten biggest clones take up roughly 1.4%. The sequenced material came from memory CD4+ T cells sorted from blood. Specified subset: CD45RA-negative fraction. Source of these receptors: a man between 18 and 29 years old in good health.

The sample holds many counts of this clone. The V and J genes are TRBV9 and TRBJ1-2, with D perhaps matching TRBD1 (5 bases). This CDR3 spans 15 amino acids. Germline CDR1 is SGDLS and CDR2 is YYNGEE. Trimming took off 4 bases at V and 4 bases at J, with 17 bases between the two ends. The CDR3 DNA reads as TGTGCCAGCAGCCCCGTTGTCCAGGGTCCCTATGGCTACACCTTC. Its translation is CASSPVVQGPYGYTF.

This clone has more than one count but fewer than ten. The chain has TRBV12-5 and TRBJ2-1; 7 positions agree with TRBD2. This CDR3 region has 15 residues. In germline, CDR1 is LGHNT, CDR2 FRNRAP. J gave up 1 base and V 7 bases, and 7 bases lay outside the gene matches. CDR3 sequence reads: CASVGGRASYNEQFF. CDR3 nucleotide sequence: TGTGCTAGTGTAGGTGGGAGGGCGTCCTACAATGAGCAGTTCTTC.